The 32 T cell receptor beta chains presented below share a single source sample, sequenced in a study of response to subunit inactivated influenza vaccine. TCRdb reprocessed the RT-PCR reads with MiXCR, giving one entry per CDR3 protein. The data hold roughly 500,000 distinct CDR3 sequences, with approximately 15% observed a single time. Specimen: CD4+ T cells sorted from PBMCs, collected about 23 months after vaccination. The receptors come from a man aged 50 to 69 who received an inactivated influenza vaccine.

This clonotype has only a few counts. V usage is TRBV3-1 and J usage is TRBJ2-7; 11 bases are shared with TRBD2. CDR3 size: 15 residues. Unmatched junction bases numbered 3, after V lost 2 bases and J lost 3 bases. Germline CDR1 is LGHDT and CDR2 is YNNKEL (reference sequence). CDR3 region: CASSQNSGGGYEQYF. In nucleotides, the CDR3 is TGTGCCAGCAGCCAAAATAGCGGGGGGGGCTACGAGCAGTACTTC.

The chain recombines TRBV7-2 with TRBJ2-1; D unclear. Trimming pared 5 bases from V and 5 bases from J, leaving 10 bases between. Germline V CDR1 and CDR2: SGHTA, FQGNSA. The CDR3 contains 13 residues. The CDR3 region has the DNA TGTGCCAGCAGCAATCGGGCCAACAATGAGCAGTTCTTC. As protein: CASSNRANNEQFF.

The chain joins TRBV10-3 to TRBJ2-2; D is undetermined. The V gene's germline CDR1 is ENHRY and CDR2 SYGVKD. The CDR3 sequence is 14 residues long. Trimming removed 2 bases at V and 2 bases at J, with 6 bases between. The DNA for the CDR3 is TGTGCCATCAGTGAGGGACCAAACACCGGGGAGCTGTTTTTT. Translated, it gives CAISEGPNTGELFF.

This chain joins TRBV12-3 or TRBV12-4 and TRBJ2-3, with D hard to call. V was clipped by 6 bases and J by 1 base, with 11 bases between them. The CDR3 has 14 amino acids. CDR3 protein: CASSRPGRTDTQYF. CDR3 DNA: TGTGCCAGCAGCCGTCCGGGCCGCACAGATACGCAGTATTTT.

The chain employs TRBV4-1 and TRBJ2-7, with 7 bases that match TRBD1. CDR1 and CDR2 from the germline V gene are MGHRA and YSYEKL. The CDR3 spans 14 residues. Trimming removed 0 bases from V and 4 bases from J; junction bases left unmatched: 3. The CDR3 DNA follows: TGCGCCAGCAGCCAAGATGGGACAGTTTACGAGCAGTACTTC. Its translation is CASSQDGTVYEQYF.

This clonotype was seen only a few times. The J gene is TRBJ2-7, the V gene TRBV6-2 or TRBV6-3, with D hard to call. CDR1 is MNHEY and CDR2 is SVGEGT in the germline V gene. This CDR3 comprises 13 residues. V shed 6 bases and J shed 5 bases, with 14 bases lying between them. CDR3 sequence reads: CASSYQEVDEQYF. For the CDR3, the DNA is TGTGCCAGCAGCTATCAAGAGGTAGACGAGCAGTACTTC.

The rearrangement links TRBV4-3 to TRBJ1-3; 9 bases line up with TRBD1. V dropped 0 bases and J dropped 6; count of bases not matched to a gene: 9. Germline CDR1 reads LGHNA; CDR2 reads YSLEER. The CDR3 spans 17 residues. For the CDR3, the DNA is TGCGCCAGCAGCCAAGAACCCTATGGACAGGGGTTAAACACCATATATTTT. Protein: CASSQEPYGQGLNTIYF.

This clonotype was seen only a few times. V gene TRBV5-1 combines with J gene TRBJ2-7; 9 bases align to TRBD2. The CDR3 runs to 17 residues. J lost 0 bases, V lost 0 bases, and 7 bases had no gene match. In germline, CDR1 is SGHRS, CDR2 YFSETQ. CDR3 loop: CASSLDPSGASSYEQYF. In nucleotides, the CDR3 is TGCGCCAGCAGCTTGGATCCTAGCGGGGCCTCCTCCTACGAGCAGTACTTC.

This clonotype was seen only a few times. The rearrangement uses TRBV12-3 or TRBV12-4 and TRBJ2-5; possibly TRBD1 for D (6 bases). The CDR3 runs to 14 residues. The V end was cut by 1 base, the J end by 5 bases, with 11 bases between. The CDR3 loop reads CASSLVGDRETQYF. The DNA for the CDR3 is TGTGCCAGCAGTTTAGTGGGCGACAGGGAGACCCAGTACTTC.

This chain connects TRBV7-3 to TRBJ2-2; no firm D call. This CDR3 spans 16 amino acids. Germline CDR1 and CDR2: SGHTA and FQGTGA. Trimming stripped 5 bases from V and 0 bases from J, with 13 bases between. The CDR3 sequence: CASSPYSMANTGELFF. CDR3 nucleotides: TGTGCCAGCAGCCCGTACTCAATGGCGAACACCGGGGAGCTGTTTTTT.

This clonotype was observed a few times. The rearrangement joins TRBV20-1 to TRBJ2-1, with TRBD2 matching 12 bases. This CDR3 spans 16 amino acids. From germline, CDR1 is DFQATT and CDR2 SNEGSKA (reference sequence). V lost 1 base, J lost 9 bases, and 10 bases stayed unmatched. CDR3 sequence: CSARVGAGLAGREQFF. In DNA form, the CDR3 reads TGCAGTGCTAGAGTGGGAGCGGGACTAGCGGGTCGTGAGCAGTTCTTC.

The chain links TRBV5-1 to TRBJ2-3, with 8 bases lining up with TRBD1. The ends lost 6 bases at V and 3 bases at J; junction bases unmatched: 12. The CDR3 sequence is 16 residues long. Germline V CDR1 and CDR2: SGHRS, YFSETQ. CDR3 in amino acids: CASKLSDRGYTDTQYF. CDR3 nucleotide sequence: TGCGCCAGCAAACTGTCCGACAGGGGTTATACAGATACGCAGTATTTT.

The rearrangement joins TRBV5-1 to TRBJ2-3, with 14 bases fitting TRBD2. CDR1 and CDR2 (germline): SGHRS, YFSETQ. The CDR3 is made up of 19 amino acids. With V trimmed by 4 bases and J by 0 bases, 10 bases remained unmatched. This CDR3 reads CASSPEGTSGRKSTDTQYF. The CDR3 bases are TGCGCCAGCAGCCCGGAGGGGACTAGCGGGAGAAAAAGCACAGATACGCAGTATTTT.

This clonotype was recorded a few times. V gene TRBV5-6 combines with J gene TRBJ1-4, with D tentatively TRBD1 (5 bases). The CDR3 extends over 15 amino acids. CDR1 is SGHDT and CDR2 is YYEEEE in the germline V gene. With 0 bases removed from V and 4 bases from J, the gap between germline ends came to 10 bases. CDR3 in amino acids: CASSLEGRGNEKLFF. In DNA, the CDR3 is TGTGCCAGCAGCTTGGAGGGACGGGGTAATGAAAAACTGTTTTTT.

The chain couples TRBV2 to TRBJ1-4; 9 bases are a match to TRBD1. The CDR3 loop spans 17 amino acids. The V gene end was trimmed by 1 base and the J gene end by 7 bases; junction bases not matched to a gene: 10. From germline, CDR1 is SNHLY and CDR2 FYNNEI. The chain's CDR3 is CASSEVPFTGGGEKLFF. CDR3 bases: TGTGCCAGCAGTGAAGTACCATTCACAGGGGGCGGTGAAAAACTGTTTTTT.

This chain joins TRBV4-2 and TRBJ1-5; 9 bases line up with TRBD1. With 4 bases clipped from V and 7 bases from J, the junction kept 8 bases outside the gene matches. Looked up from germline, CDR1 is LGHNA and CDR2 is YNFKEQ. This CDR3 comprises 15 residues. The CDR3 nucleotides read TGTGCCAGCAGCCCAGTACAGGGGGCGGGACAGCCCCAGCATTTT. Its protein product is CASSPVQGAGQPQHF.

V is TRBV6-1 and J is TRBJ1-2, with D tentatively TRBD1 (5 bases). The CDR3 is 13 amino acids. The V end lost 8 bases, the J end lost 0 bases, and 10 bases lay between the germline ends. Germline V gives CDR1 MNHNS, CDR2 SASEGT. CDR3 coding DNA: TGTGCCAGCGGACGGACAACTAACTATGGCTACACCTTC. Its protein is CASGRTTNYGYTF.

CDR3 region: CASSQWTGFTDTQYF. As DNA, the CDR3 is TGCGCCAGCAGCCAATGGACAGGATTCACAGATACGCAGTATTTT. V and J are TRBV4-3 and TRBJ2-3; TRBD1 matches at 7 bases. The V and J ends lost 2 bases and 2 bases, in that order; junction bases with no gene match: 4. There are 15 residues in the CDR3. Per germline, CDR1 LGHNA and CDR2 YSLEER.

This clonotype showed up many times. This chain connects TRBV7-8 to TRBJ1-1; 8 positions match TRBD1. Germline assignment: CDR1 SGHVS and CDR2 FQNEAQ. Losses at the gene ends were 2 bases for V and 3 bases for J; bases not matched to a gene: 8. This CDR3 is built from 16 residues. The CDR3 region is CASSLWETGVYTEAFF. The CDR3 nucleotides read TGTGCCAGCAGCTTATGGGAGACAGGGGTTTACACTGAAGCTTTCTTT.

The rearrangement uses TRBV5-1 and TRBJ2-7; no reliable D call. Per germline, CDR1 SGHRS and CDR2 YFSETQ. The CDR3 runs to 14 residues. The germline V and J ends were trimmed by 1 base and 0 bases, with 8 bases remaining between them. In DNA, the CDR3 is TGCGCCAGCAGCTTGAACGCACTCTCCTACGAGCAGTACTTC. Its protein product is CASSLNALSYEQYF.

This clonotype has just a few counts. This chain connects TRBV7-2 to TRBJ2-7, with 9 bases matching TRBD1. The germline gives CDR1 SGHTA, CDR2 FQGNSA. The length of the CDR3 is 14 residues. V lost 7 bases to trimming and J lost 4 bases; unmatched junction nucleotides: 8. The CDR3 spells CASNPQGASYEQYF. CDR3 coding DNA: TGTGCCAGCAACCCACAGGGGGCATCTTACGAGCAGTACTTC.

V and J are TRBV20-1 and TRBJ2-3, with 7 nucleotides matching TRBD1. The V and J ends lost 4 bases and 1 base, in that order; junction bases with no gene match: 5. This CDR3 contains 14 residues. Germline CDR1 reads DFQATT; CDR2 reads SNEGSKA (reference sequence). This chain's CDR3 is CSAMKGAGTDTQYF. The CDR3 nucleotides read TGCAGTGCTATGAAGGGGGCTGGCACAGATACGCAGTATTTT.

This clonotype occurred a few times. The chain carries TRBV7-2 and TRBJ2-1; no clear D gene. Germline CDR1 and CDR2: SGHTA and FQGNSA. The CDR3 spans 14 residues. V dropped 2 bases and J dropped 9 bases, with 14 bases sitting between them. CDR3 sequence (DNA): TGTGCCAGCAGCTTAAGAACAGTGTTGGGTGAGCAGTTCTTC. Its protein product is CASSLRTVLGEQFF.

The V gene is TRBV6-2 or TRBV6-3, the J gene TRBJ1-6; 7 bases match TRBD1. This CDR3 region has 15 residues. CDR1 MNHEY and CDR2 SVGEGT come from the germline V gene. J was trimmed by 6 bases and V by 8 bases; bases with no gene match: 10. CDR3 sequence reads: CASEQGQTPNSPLHF. CDR3 DNA: TGTGCCAGCGAACAGGGGCAGACCCCTAATTCACCCCTCCACTTT.

This clonotype was picked up a small number of times. V and J are TRBV30 and TRBJ2-5; 11 bases map to TRBD2. The CDR3 has 15 residues. The V segment lost 3 bases and the J segment 5 bases; nucleotides outside the gene matches: 8. Germline CDR1 is GTSNPN and CDR2 is SVGIG (reference sequence). In DNA, the CDR3 is TGTGCCTGGAGCCGTAGCGGGAGGGCCTGGGAGACCCAGTACTTC. Protein: CAWSRSGRAWETQYF.

The chain joins TRBV10-3 to TRBJ2-3; either TRBD1 or TRBD2 may fit D (5 bases each). CDR1 and CDR2 from the germline V gene are ENHRY and SYGVKD. This CDR3 comprises 16 residues. V lost 0 bases and J 3 bases, leaving 13 bases between the germline ends. The DNA of the CDR3 is TGTGCCATCAGTGAGTCGAACTGGGGGAAGACAGATACGCAGTATTTT. Protein product: CAISESNWGKTDTQYF.

The chain has TRBV20-1 and TRBJ2-3, with 9 bases aligning to TRBD2. V lost 6 bases, J lost 2 bases, and 9 bases stayed unmatched. There are 15 residues in the CDR3. CDR1 DFQATT and CDR2 SNEGSKA come from the germline V gene (reference sequence). The CDR3 DNA follows: TGCAGTGCAACCCTAGCGGGACGGGACACAGATACGCAGTATTTT. This encodes CSATLAGRDTDTQYF.

This chain joins TRBV3-1 and TRBJ1-2, with no clear D. The CDR3 extends over 13 amino acids. Looked up from germline, CDR1 is LGHDT and CDR2 is YNNKEL (reference sequence). The V end was cut by 1 base, the J end by 5 bases, with 8 bases between. This CDR3 is CASSQAERYGYTF. In DNA form, the CDR3 reads TGTGCCAGCAGCCAAGCAGAACGGTATGGCTACACCTTC.

This clonotype was counted between two and nine times. The CDR3 region has the DNA TGTGCCAGTAGTATCAGAAACGAAAACTATGGCTACACCTTC. Protein product: CASSIRNENYGYTF. The chain carries TRBV19 and TRBJ1-2, with unresolved D. V lost 3 bases, J lost 2 bases, and 10 bases lay in between. The CDR3 runs to 14 residues. Germline assignment: CDR1 LNHDA and CDR2 SQIVND (reference sequence). Variable domain in full (rest from reference TRBV19 and TRBJ1-2): DGGITQSPKYLFRKEGQNVTLSCEQNLNHDAMYWYRQDPGQGLRLIYYSQIVNDFQKGDIAEGYSVSREKKESFPLTVTSAQKNPTAFYLCASSIRNENYGYTFGSGTRLTVV.

The genes are TRBV20-1 and TRBJ1-2; TRBD1 aligns across 7 bases. CDR3 size: 13 residues. Germline CDR1 and CDR2: DFQATT and SNEGSKA (reference sequence). V was pared by 1 base and J by 8 bases, with 7 bases of the junction left unmatched. DNA for the CDR3: TGCAGTGCTAGAGGACAGGGCGGAGGAGGCTACACCTTC. Translating gives CSARGQGGGGYTF.

CDR3 region: CASSYTGSYGYTF. The CDR3 nucleotides read TGTGCCAGCAGTTATACAGGGAGCTATGGCTACACCTTC. This chain joins TRBV6-5 and TRBJ1-2, with TRBD1 as a possible D gene (6 bases). CDR3 size: 13 residues. The germline V gene encodes CDR1 MNHEY and CDR2 SVGAGI. Between the trimmed V and J ends, which lost 3 bases and 4 bases, there was a span of 9 bases.

This clonotype was counted only a few times. The genes are TRBV5-1 and TRBJ2-3; 10 nucleotides align to TRBD1. Germline V gives CDR1 SGHRS, CDR2 YFSETQ. The CDR3 length is 18 residues. V trimming: 5 bases; J trimming: 0 bases; junction bases outside the gene matches: 12. CDR3 in DNA: TGCGCCAGCAGTCGAGGGACAGGGGTGCTGTCTAGCACAGATACGCAGTATTTT. Its translation is CASSRGTGVLSSTDTQYF.